One and the same sample provided the 8 T cell receptor beta chains below, sequenced in a study of blood T cells in healthy people across ages. Through a sample-barcoded 5' primer and a J-beta primer mix, a second PCR was run for about 6 to 12 cycles. One entry per CDR3 protein, called by TCRdb with MiXCR from the 5' RACE reads. Among 1.5 million to 2 million distinct CDR3 sequences, 28% were seen once, and the ten largest hold 6.5% to 8.5%. Sample: blood. The receptors come from a woman aged 25-40 years in good health.

Points on this clonotype: A read error may be the cause here, since a much bigger clone is one base away. The V gene is TRBV7-9, the J gene TRBJ2-7, with D possibly matching TRBD1 (6 bases). Looked up from germline, CDR1 is SEHNR and CDR2 is FQNEAQ (reference sequence). This CDR3 is built from 14 residues. V lost 3 bases and J 2 bases, leaving 11 bases between the germline ends. CDR3 coding DNA: TGTGCCAGCAGCTTCCGGGACAAACCCTACGAGCAGTACTTC. It encodes CASSFRDKPYEQYF.

This clonotype has just a few counts. This chain uses TRBV20-1 with TRBJ2-5; 9 bases agree with TRBD2. The CDR3 is made up of 14 amino acids. Germline V gene data show CDR1 as DFQATT and CDR2 as SNEGSKA (reference sequence). The J segment lost 4 bases and the V segment lost 5 bases, leaving 8 bases of the junction unmatched. The CDR3 DNA reads TGCAGTGCTGGGATCAGCGGGGGGAGAGAGACCCAGTACTTC. Translating gives CSAGISGGRETQYF.

V gene TRBV5-1 combines with J gene TRBJ2-7; 11 nucleotides agree with TRBD1. Germline V CDR1 and CDR2: SGHRS, YFSETQ. The CDR3 contains 15 residues. V shed 4 bases and J 6 bases; nucleotides not matched to a gene: 9. Here the CDR3 DNA reads TGCGCCAGCAGCGTTGAGAGGACAGGGGGCGTCGAGCAGTACTTC. Translated: CASSVERTGGVEQYF.

The rearrangement links TRBV7-2 to TRBJ2-1; D is perhaps TRBD1 (5 bases). From germline, CDR1 is SGHTA and CDR2 FQGNSA. The CDR3 is made up of 15 amino acids. With 3 bases removed from V and 8 bases from J, the gap between germline ends came to 17 bases. The CDR3 reads CASSFRDLESDEQFF. The CDR3 nucleotides are TGTGCCAGCAGCTTCAGGGATCTAGAAAGCGATGAGCAGTTCTTC.

The chain links TRBV23-1 to TRBJ1-1; no definite D call. TRBV23-1 qualifies as an ORF whose function is uncertain. There are 11 residues in the CDR3. V was trimmed by 6 bases and J by 10 bases, leaving 12 bases between them. The CDR3 reads CASRSGRGAFF. The CDR3 nucleotides read TGCGCCAGCAGGAGCGGACGGGGAGCTTTCTTT.

The rearrangement joins TRBV7-9 to TRBJ1-2, with 9 bases aligning to TRBD1. Germline V gives CDR1 SEHNR, CDR2 FQNEAQ (reference sequence). This CDR3 has 15 amino acids. Unmatched junction bases numbered 8, after V lost 5 bases and J lost 4 bases. The CDR3 loop reads CASSVGTGITYGYTF. DNA for the CDR3: TGTGCCAGCAGCGTGGGGACAGGGATTACCTATGGCTACACCTTC.

This clonotype appeared a few times. The chain joins TRBV18 to TRBJ2-7, with 10 nucleotides matching TRBD1. CDR1 and CDR2 (germline): KGHSH, LQKENI. V dropped 3 bases and J dropped 4; count of bases not matched to a gene: 6. This CDR3 comprises 15 residues. The CDR3 DNA is TGTGCCAGCTCACCCGGACAGGGGGGGAGATACGAGCAGTACTTC. Its protein is CASSPGQGGRYEQYF.

The chain joins TRBV5-1 to TRBJ2-7, with a weak D call TRBD2 (5 bases). The CDR3 runs to 14 residues. V dropped 3 bases and J dropped 4 bases, with 14 bases sitting between them. Germline CDR1 SGHRS, CDR2 YFSETQ. The CDR3 coding sequence is TGCGCCAGCAGCTCGGAGGTTACGGCGTACGAGCAGTACTTC. As protein: CASSSEVTAYEQYF.